Below are 21 T cell receptor beta chains sequenced from a single sample in a study of shared clonotypes between healthy human individuals. Here immunoSEQ multiplex PCR was the method, and the copy in TCRdb shows in-frame clones only, minus some. The table includes 2 million to 2.5 million clones, roughly 90% detected once. Sequencing used naive CD4+ T cells from PBMCs. Subset meaning: CD45RA+ positively selected. The receptors come from a young man in good health. Some clones in this sample may be carry-over from other donors' samples.

The V gene is TRBV10-3, the J gene TRBJ1-1, with D possibly TRBD1 on 6 matching bases. Looked up from germline, CDR1 is ENHRY and CDR2 is SYGVKD. V lost 0 bases and J 1 base, leaving 15 bases between the germline ends. This CDR3 comprises 17 residues. The CDR3 loop reads CAISESARGAGNTEAFF. The CDR3 coding sequence is TGTGCCATCAGTGAGTCCGCCCGGGGGGCAGGGAACACTGAAGCTTTCTTT.

The J gene is TRBJ2-5, the V gene TRBV4-1; 7 bases line up with TRBD1. Germline loops: CDR1 MGHRA, CDR2 YSYEKL. V gave up 4 bases and J gave up 3 bases; unmatched junction bases: 8. The CDR3 is 15 residues long. The CDR3 is CASSLQPGQKETQYF. CDR3 DNA: TGCGCCAGCAGCCTACAACCGGGACAGAAAGAGACCCAGTACTTC.

The chain recombines TRBV14 with TRBJ1-1; possibly TRBD1 for D (5 bases). Trimming took off 3 bases at V and 10 bases at J, with 12 bases between the two ends. This CDR3 comprises 12 residues. Germline assignment: CDR1 SGHDN and CDR2 FVKESK. The CDR3 nucleotides read TGTGCCAGCAGCCATGTGTCTGGGACAGCTTTCTTT. It yields the protein CASSHVSGTAFF. Filled out from reference TRBV14 and TRBJ1-1, the complete variable domain reads EAGVTQFPSHSVIEKGQTVTLRCDPISGHDNLYWYRRVMGKEIKFLLHFVKESKQDESGMPNNRFLAERTGGTYSTLKVQPAELEDSGVYFCASSHVSGTAFFGQGTRLTVV.

V usage is TRBV5-1 and J usage is TRBJ2-7; TRBD2 matches at 8 bases. Germline V CDR1 and CDR2: SGHRS, YFSETQ. Trimming removed 4 bases from V and 7 bases from J; junction bases left unmatched: 7. The CDR3 consists of 13 residues. CDR3 in amino acids: CASSGTSRGEQYF. The CDR3 DNA is TGCGCCAGCAGCGGGACTAGTAGGGGTGAGCAGTACTTC.

The V and J genes are TRBV6-6 and TRBJ1-2; possible D gene TRBD1, 6 bases. The CDR3 runs 16 residues. Germline values: CDR1 MNHNY, CDR2 SVGAGI (reference sequence). With 2 bases removed from V and 2 bases from J, the gap between germline ends came to 15 bases. The CDR3 sequence is CASSYGPTTGNYGYTF. The CDR3 DNA sequence: TGTGCCAGCAGTTACGGACCGACGACAGGAAACTATGGCTACACCTTC.

The chain has TRBV7-3 and TRBJ2-1, with D possibly matching TRBD2 (6 bases). The CDR3 extends over 16 amino acids. Germline V gene data show CDR1 as SGHTA and CDR2 as FQGTGA. V lost 1 base, J lost 2 bases, and 12 bases lay in between. CDR3 nucleotide sequence: TGTGCCAGCAGCTTAATCGGGGGAGTTCCCTACAATGAGCAGTTCTTC. Protein product: CASSLIGGVPYNEQFF. The full variable domain, in which reference TRBV7-3 and TRBJ2-1 provide the parts outside the CDR3, is GAGVSQTPSNKVTEKGKYVELRCDPISGHTALYWYRQSLGQGPEFLIYFQGTGAADDSGLPNDRFFAVRPEGSVSTLKIQRTERGDSAVYLCASSLIGGVPYNEQFFGPGTRLTVL.

The CDR3 is CASSQNLDRGLRTEAFF. The CDR3 DNA follows: TGTGCCAGCTCACAAAACCTGGACAGGGGGCTGCGCACTGAAGCTTTCTTT. This sequence joins TRBV18 and TRBJ1-1, with 11 bases aligning to TRBD1. J was trimmed by 4 bases and V by 4 bases; bases with no gene match: 11. Germline V CDR1 and CDR2: KGHSH, LQKENI. This CDR3 has 17 residues.

This chain links TRBV5-5 with TRBJ1-3; TRBD1 might be the D (6 bases). Between the trimmed V and J ends, which lost 0 bases and 2 bases, there was a span of 9 bases. The germline CDR1 and CDR2 sequences are SGHKS and YYEKEE (reference sequence). The CDR3 contains 15 residues. The CDR3 loop reads CASSLGGLTGNTIYF. The DNA of the CDR3 is TGTGCCAGCAGCTTGGGGGGGCTGACTGGAAACACCATATATTTT. The full variable domain, with the rest looked up from reference TRBV5-5 and TRBJ1-3, is DAGVTQSPTHLIKTRGQQVTLRCSPISGHKSVSWYQQVLGQGPQFIFQYYEKEERGRGNFPDRFSARQFPNYSSELNVNALLLGDSALYLCASSLGGLTGNTIYFGEGSWLTVV.

The chain couples TRBV5-8 to TRBJ2-2; 8 nucleotides line up with TRBD1. Germline CDR1 reads SGHTS; CDR2 reads YDEGEE. Unmatched junction bases numbered 6, after V lost 4 bases and J lost 4 bases. The CDR3 is 15 amino acids. CDR3 nucleotides: TGTGCCAGCAGCCCTTGGACAGGGAGCACCGGGGAGCTGTTTTTT. This encodes CASSPWTGSTGELFF.

This clone came up once. The chain recombines TRBV28 with TRBJ2-7; D may correspond to TRBD1 or TRBD2 (5 bases each). The CDR3 is made up of 12 amino acids. The V end lost 1 base, the J end lost 9 bases, and 10 bases lay between the germline ends. From germline, CDR1 is MDHEN and CDR2 SYDVKM. CDR3 amino acids: CASSLFGGWQYF. CDR3 DNA: TGTGCCAGCAGTTTATTTGGGGGATGGCAGTACTTC. Supplemented by reference TRBV28 and TRBJ2-7, the full variable domain reads DVKVTQSSRYLVKRTGEKVFLECVQDMDHENMFWYRQDPGLGLRLIYFSYDVKMKEKGDIPEGYSVSREKKERFSLILESASTNQTSMYLCASSLFGGWQYFGPGTRLTVT.

The chain combines TRBV28 with TRBJ1-1; D not certain. V was pared by 11 bases and J by 7 bases, with 11 bases between. CDR3 length: 10 amino acids. Germline V CDR1 and CDR2: MDHEN, SYDVKM. The chain's CDR3 is CASLRGEAFF. CDR3 sequence (DNA): TGTGCCTCCCTCCGCGGTGAAGCTTTCTTT.

The chain combines TRBV6-5 with TRBJ2-1; 7 nucleotides match TRBD2. The V segment lost 6 bases and the J segment 2 bases; nucleotides outside the gene matches: 7. CDR1 is MNHEY and CDR2 is SVGAGI in the germline V gene. The CDR3 covers 15 residues. The CDR3 region is CASSPPGGPYNEQFF. The CDR3 nucleotides are TGTGCCAGCAGCCCTCCGGGGGGACCCTACAATGAGCAGTTCTTC.

The rearrangement uses TRBV7-9 and TRBJ2-1; tentatively, D is TRBD1 or TRBD2 (5 bases each). Between the trimmed V and J ends, which lost 4 bases and 8 bases, there was a span of 18 bases. The CDR3 is 15 amino acids. Germline V gives CDR1 SEHNR, CDR2 FQNEAQ (reference sequence). The CDR3 DNA reads TGTGCCAGCAGCTCATGGACTGGGGCTTTGGATGAGCAGTTCTTC. Its protein product is CASSSWTGALDEQFF.

The genes are TRBV6-1 and TRBJ1-1; D is unclear. Germline loops: CDR1 MNHNS, CDR2 SASEGT. The CDR3 is made up of 14 amino acids. V was cut by 5 bases and J by 0 bases, with 10 bases left in between. CDR3 nucleotide sequence: TGTGCCAGCAGTTTTGGACGGCTGAACACTGAAGCTTTCTTT. Amino acid sequence: CASSFGRLNTEAFF.

The V call is TRBV28, the J call TRBJ2-7; tentative D call: TRBD2 (6 bases). The germline V gene has CDR1 MDHEN and CDR2 SYDVKM. Trimming removed 6 bases at V and 4 bases at J, with 19 bases between. This CDR3 has 15 residues. The CDR3 sequence: CASRTGGTQGYEQYF. In DNA, the CDR3 is TGTGCCAGCAGGACTGGGGGGACGCAGGGTTACGAGCAGTACTTC.

The J gene is TRBJ2-7, the V gene TRBV19; 9 nucleotides align to TRBD2. CDR1 LNHDA and CDR2 SQIVND come from the germline V gene (reference sequence). This CDR3 has 18 residues. V was pared by 4 bases and J by 6 bases, with 19 bases of the junction left unmatched. CDR3 sequence: CASSTRAGGIGRESEQYF. CDR3 coding DNA: TGTGCCAGTAGTACGCGGGCGGGGGGGATCGGAAGGGAGTCCGAGCAGTACTTC.

V and J are TRBV7-9 and TRBJ1-2; 9 bases are a match to TRBD1. V shed 3 bases and J 4 bases; nucleotides not matched to a gene: 6. This CDR3 is built from 15 residues. Germline CDR1 is SEHNR and CDR2 is FQNEAQ (reference sequence). Here the CDR3 DNA reads TGTGCCAGCAGCTTTGGCGGACAGGGGTCCTATGGCTACACCTTC. Translated, it gives CASSFGGQGSYGYTF.

The chain uses TRBV4-1 and TRBJ2-7; 7 bases agree with TRBD1. J lost 7 bases, V lost 2 bases, and 5 bases had no gene match. The CDR3 spans 13 residues. The germline CDR1 and CDR2 sequences are MGHRA and YSYEKL. CDR3 sequence reads: CASSQKTGWEQYF. CDR3 coding DNA: TGCGCCAGCAGCCAAAAGACAGGGTGGGAGCAGTACTTC.

The chain joins TRBV10-1 to TRBJ2-2, with TRBD1 matching over 12 bases. CDR3 length: 19 amino acids. The germline V gene encodes CDR1 WNHNN and CDR2 SYGVQD (reference sequence). Trimming at V came to 3 bases and at J to 5 bases, leaving 13 bases not matched to a gene. The DNA of the CDR3 is TGCGCCAGCAGTGACCACCCCGGGACAGGGGGCCGCAAAACCGGGGAGCTGTTTTTT. Protein sequence: CASSDHPGTGGRKTGELFF.

The rearrangement joins TRBV7-9 to TRBJ2-7; 8 nucleotides match TRBD2. The CDR3 is 18 residues long. Per germline, CDR1 SEHNR and CDR2 FQNEAQ (reference sequence). The V gene end was trimmed by 5 bases and the J gene end by 1 base; junction bases not matched to a gene: 16. CDR3 region: CASSHGPGQAGDSYEQYF. CDR3 nucleotide sequence: TGTGCCAGCAGCCATGGGCCTGGGCAAGCGGGAGATTCCTACGAGCAGTACTTC. The full variable domain, rest sourced from reference TRBV7-9 and TRBJ2-7, is DTGVSQNPRHKITKRGQNVTFRCDPISEHNRLYWYRQTLGQGPEFLTYFQNEAQLEKSRLLSDRFSAERPKGSFSTLEIQRTEQGDSAMYLCASSHGPGQAGDSYEQYFGPGTRLTVT.

The chain recombines TRBV18 with TRBJ2-7; 10 nucleotides agree with TRBD2. The CDR3 runs to 17 residues. With 1 base clipped from V and 1 base from J, the junction kept 7 bases outside the gene matches. Germline V gives CDR1 KGHSH, CDR2 LQKENI. The CDR3 DNA sequence: TGTGCCAGCTCACCACGCGTCCTAGCGGGAGATTCCTACGAGCAGTACTTC. This translates into CASSPRVLAGDSYEQYF.